The rows below give T cell receptor beta chains drawn from one sample of a study of stem cell transplantation in POMP-related autoinflammatory disease. TCRdb's table, derived via immunoSEQ multiplex PCR, lists solely in-frame clones and lacks some. The sample contains some 30,000 clones, roughly 88% of which appear only once. The sample in question was CD4+ T cells from PBMCs, obtained before stem cell transplantation. The receptor source for this set is a human donor with POMP-related autoinflammation and immune dysregulation (PRAID). Each CDR3 is given with its conserved first and last residue. The D gene is left open where the match is weak. Size is omitted from some rows. Given values are once, few, many or a class for expanded clones.

J gene	clone size	V gene	D gene	CDR3 protein	CDR3 DNA
TRBJ1-1	NA	TRBV7-2	NA	CASSAGPSTEAFF	TGTGCCAGCAGCGCGGGACCTTCCACTGAAGCTTTCTTT
TRBJ1-2	few	TRBV7-9	NA	CASSLSRGAYGYTF	TGTGCCAGCAGCTTATCAAGAGGGGCCTATGGCTACACCTTC
TRBJ2-3	NA	TRBV5-1	NA	CASSLEQADTQYF	TGCGCCAGCAGCTTGGAACAGGCAGATACGCAGTATTTT
TRBJ1-2	NA	TRBV19	NA	CASKTGHEGYTF	TGTGCCAGTAAGACAGGTCATGAAGGCTACACCTTC
TRBJ2-3	NA	TRBV7-9	NA	CASSLAGGASTDTQYF	TGTGCCAGCAGCTTAGCGGGGGGGGCTAGCACAGATACGCAGTATTTT
TRBJ2-3	few	TRBV5-1	NA	CASSRGSTDTQYF	TGCGCCAGCAGTAGAGGGAGCACAGATACGCAGTATTTT
TRBJ1-4	once	TRBV18	TRBD1	CASSPDRGPEKLFF	TGTGCCAGCTCACCGGACAGGGGGCCTGAAAAACTGTTTTTT
TRBJ2-2	once	TRBV19	NA	CASRLGRGTNTGELFF	TGTGCCAGTCGGCTAGGCCGAGGGACGAACACCGGGGAGCTGTTTTTT
TRBJ1-4	once	TRBV5-6	NA	CASSLAGATNEKLFF	TGTGCCAGCAGCTTGGCTGGGGCAACTAATGAAAAACTGTTTTTT
TRBJ2-3	NA	TRBV2	TRBD1	CASSELRGQGTDTQYF	TGTGCCAGCAGTGAACTGCGCGGACAGGGCACAGATACGCAGTATTTT
TRBJ1-1	NA	TRBV2	NA	CASSELRTNTEAFF	TGTGCCAGCAGTGAACTGAGAACGAACACTGAAGCTTTCTTT
TRBJ2-7	NA	TRBV7-2	TRBD2	CASSLATGGNEQYF	TGTGCCAGCAGCTTAGCAACGGGGGGGAACGAGCAGTACTTC
TRBJ2-3	NA	TRBV15	NA	CATSRDRSSGHTDTQYF	TGTGCCACCAGCAGAGATCGATCCAGCGGGCACACAGATACGCAGTATTTT
TRBJ2-7	NA	TRBV2	TRBD2	CASSDRREDYEQYF	TGTGCCAGCAGTGATAGGCGGGAGGACTACGAGCAGTACTTC
TRBJ2-5	NA	TRBV15	NA	CATSRFQETQYF	TGTGCCACCAGCCGCTTCCAAGAGACCCAGTACTTC
TRBJ2-3	NA	TRBV5-1	NA	CASSLAPGLTLSTDTQYF	TGCGCCAGCAGCTTGGCGCCGGGACTCACCCTTAGCACAGATACGCAGTATTTT
TRBJ2-7	NA	TRBV7-2	NA	CASSLVMGGSYEQYF	TGTGCCAGCAGCTTGGTAATGGGCGGCTCCTACGAGCAGTACTTC
TRBJ1-5	once	TRBV5-4	NA	CASSFSSDSNQPQHF	TGTGCCAGCAGCTTTTCTTCCGATAGCAATCAGCCCCAGCATTTT
TRBJ1-1	NA	TRBV14	NA	CASSQEGREKTEAFF	TGTGCCAGCAGCCAAGAAGGCAGGGAAAAGACTGAAGCTTTCTTT
TRBJ2-5	NA	TRBV5-1	NA	CASSLDLMKTQYF	TGCGCCAGCAGCTTGGATCTCATGAAGACCCAGTACTTC
TRBJ2-7	NA	TRBV5-1	TRBD1	CASSFDRGTYEQYF	TGCGCCAGCAGCTTTGACAGGGGAACCTACGAGCAGTACTTC
TRBJ2-2	once	TRBV9	NA	CASNPGAGNTGELFF	TGTGCCAGCAACCCCGGGGCGGGTAACACCGGGGAGCTGTTTTTT
TRBJ1-6	NA	TRBV28	TRBD1	CASSLEQGGSPLHF	TGTGCCAGCAGTTTAGAACAGGGGGGCTCACCCCTCCACTTT
TRBJ2-3	NA	TRBV29-1	TRBD2	CSVSGRATDTQYF	TGCAGCGTGAGCGGGAGGGCCACAGATACGCAGTATTTT
TRBJ2-3	NA	TRBV4-1	NA	CASSHSDSLDTQYF	TGCGCCAGCAGCCATTCTGACAGCCTGGATACGCAGTATTTT
TRBJ1-1	NA	TRBV7-9	NA	CASSLVQNTEAFF	TGTGCCAGCAGCTTAGTTCAGAACACTGAAGCTTTCTTT
TRBJ1-3	NA	TRBV18	TRBD1	CASSRDRLISGNTIYF	TGTGCCAGCTCACGGGACAGGTTGATCTCTGGAAACACCATATATTTT
TRBJ2-1	NA	TRBV5-1	TRBD2	CASSHSSGRSNEQFF	TGCGCCAGCAGCCACTCTAGCGGGAGGAGCAATGAGCAGTTCTTC
TRBJ2-3	NA	TRBV7-6	NA	CASSLEVFTDTQYF	TGTGCCAGCAGCTTAGAAGTCTTCACAGATACGCAGTATTTT
TRBJ2-3	NA	TRBV11-2	NA	CASSELADTQYF	TGTGCCAGCAGCGAGCTAGCGGATACGCAGTATTTT
TRBJ2-1	NA	TRBV11-2	NA	CASSPLRVEQFF	TGTGCCAGCAGTCCTCTTAGAGTTGAGCAGTTCTTC
TRBJ2-7	NA	TRBV2	NA	CASTYTGYEQYF	TGTGCCAGCACCTATACGGGGTACGAGCAGTACTTC